This record concerns one TCR beta chain sequence. The antigen remains unidentified. The isolated RNA, all of it, was reverse transcribed, so expressed TCRB transcripts were what got sequenced. Generated by immunoSEQ multiplex PCR, the TCRdb table keeps only in-frame clones and is missing some. The sample records about 660,000 clones, more than 12% being singletons. The data originate from a study of beta chain features in type 1 diabetes. The study's findings and limits: For Type 1 diabetes patients, all four CD4+ subsets carried TCRB CDR3s that were moderately but significantly shorter.

In germline, CDR1 is GTSNPN, CDR2 SVGIG (reference sequence). This CDR3 has 15 residues. The V and J ends lost 2 bases and 7 bases respectively, with 17 bases between them. The TCR was taken from a man aged 18 to 29 with type 1 diabetes. What was sequenced was naive CD4+ T cells from blood. V is TRBV30 and J is TRBJ1-4; D not resolved. Here the CDR3 reads CAWSRALGIFEKLFF. CDR3 nucleotides: TGTGCCTGGAGTAGAGCTCTCGGGATTTTTGAAAAACTGTTTTTT.